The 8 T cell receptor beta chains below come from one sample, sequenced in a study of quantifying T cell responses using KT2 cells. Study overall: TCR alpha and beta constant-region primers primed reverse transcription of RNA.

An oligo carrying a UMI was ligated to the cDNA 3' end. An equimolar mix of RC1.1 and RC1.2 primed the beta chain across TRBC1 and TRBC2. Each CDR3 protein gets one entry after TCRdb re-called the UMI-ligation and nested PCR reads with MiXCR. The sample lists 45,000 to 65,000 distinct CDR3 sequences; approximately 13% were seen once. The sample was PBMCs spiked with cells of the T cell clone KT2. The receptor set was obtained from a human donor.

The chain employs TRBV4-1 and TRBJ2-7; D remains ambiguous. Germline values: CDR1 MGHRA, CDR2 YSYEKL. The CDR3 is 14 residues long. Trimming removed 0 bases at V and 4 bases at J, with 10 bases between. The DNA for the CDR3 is TGCGCCAGCAGCCAAGAAAGGGTAGGGTACGAGCAGTACTTC. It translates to CASSQERVGYEQYF.

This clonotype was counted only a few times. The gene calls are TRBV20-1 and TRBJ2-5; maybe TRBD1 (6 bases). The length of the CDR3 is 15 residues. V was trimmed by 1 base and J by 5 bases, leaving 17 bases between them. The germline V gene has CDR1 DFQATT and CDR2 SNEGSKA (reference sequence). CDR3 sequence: CSARGVRGTGETQYF. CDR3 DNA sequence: TGCAGTGCTAGAGGGGTCAGGGGCACGGGGGAGACCCAGTACTTC.

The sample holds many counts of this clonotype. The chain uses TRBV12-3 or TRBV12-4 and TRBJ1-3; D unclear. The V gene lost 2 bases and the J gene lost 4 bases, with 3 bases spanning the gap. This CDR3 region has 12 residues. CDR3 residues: CASSLFGNTIYF. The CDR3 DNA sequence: TGTGCCAGCAGTTTATTCGGAAACACCATATATTTT.

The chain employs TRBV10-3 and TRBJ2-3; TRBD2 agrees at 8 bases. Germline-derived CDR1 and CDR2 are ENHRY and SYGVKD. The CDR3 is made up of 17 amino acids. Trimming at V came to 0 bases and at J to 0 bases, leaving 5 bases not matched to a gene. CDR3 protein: CAISESHSGASTDTQYF. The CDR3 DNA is TGTGCCATCAGTGAGTCCCATAGCGGGGCTAGCACAGATACGCAGTATTTT.

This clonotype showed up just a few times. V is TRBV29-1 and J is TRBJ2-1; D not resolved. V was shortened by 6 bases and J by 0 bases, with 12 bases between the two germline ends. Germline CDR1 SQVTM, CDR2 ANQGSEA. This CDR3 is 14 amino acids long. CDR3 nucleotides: TGCAGCGTAGAACGACATAACTCCTACAATGAGCAGTTCTTC. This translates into CSVERHNSYNEQFF.

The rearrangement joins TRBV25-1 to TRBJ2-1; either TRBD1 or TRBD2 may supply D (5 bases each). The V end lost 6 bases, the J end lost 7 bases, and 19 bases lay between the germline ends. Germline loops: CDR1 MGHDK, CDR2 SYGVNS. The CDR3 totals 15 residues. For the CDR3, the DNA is TGTGCCAGCAGCCCCCGGGACCCGACTCGGAATGAGCAGTTCTTC. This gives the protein CASSPRDPTRNEQFF.

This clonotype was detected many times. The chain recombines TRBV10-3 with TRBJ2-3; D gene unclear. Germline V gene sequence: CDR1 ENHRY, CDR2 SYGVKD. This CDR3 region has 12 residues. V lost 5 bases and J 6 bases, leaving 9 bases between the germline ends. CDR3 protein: CAISPNSDTQYF. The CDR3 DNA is TGTGCCATCAGTCCAAACAGTGATACGCAGTATTTT.

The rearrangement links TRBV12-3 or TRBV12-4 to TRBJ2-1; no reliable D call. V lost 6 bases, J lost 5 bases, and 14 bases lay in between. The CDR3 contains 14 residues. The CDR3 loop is CASSLRVGNNEQFF. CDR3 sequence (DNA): TGTGCCAGCAGCCTACGGGTAGGAAACAATGAGCAGTTCTTC.